This T cell receptor (beta chain) was found in a study of radiotherapy plus CTLA-4 blockade in lung cancer. The CDR3 runs to 15 residues. Germline-derived CDR1 and CDR2 are WNHNN and SYGVQD (reference sequence). After removal of 3 bases from V and 5 bases from J, the junction contained 5 bases not matched to a gene. Study-wide results and caveats: Early clonal dynamics of blood T cells, together with interferon-beta, were reported as the best response predictor. Blood TCR clones of tumor origin expanded after radiotherapy plus ipilimumab.

Repertoires were generated with immunoSEQ multiplex PCR, while TCRdb's copy carries only in-frame clones and drops some. The sample yields 60,000 or so clones, around 80% seen once. This clone was seen only a few times. Antigen specificity is unknown. Enrolled patients, whose metastatic non-small-cell lung cancer was chemo-refractory, received focal radiation plus CTLA-4 blockade with ipilimumab. The chain recombines TRBV10-1 with TRBJ2-1; 9 bases map to TRBD2. The TCR sequence derives from a human donor with non-small cell lung cancer who had a partial response to radiotherapy plus ipilimumab. Sequenced material: peripheral blood, taken from a patient treated with radiotherapy plus ipilimumab. CDR3 DNA sequence: TGCGCCAGCAGTGAAGTAGCGGGGGTCAACAATGAGCAGTTCTTC. It encodes CASSEVAGVNNEQFF.